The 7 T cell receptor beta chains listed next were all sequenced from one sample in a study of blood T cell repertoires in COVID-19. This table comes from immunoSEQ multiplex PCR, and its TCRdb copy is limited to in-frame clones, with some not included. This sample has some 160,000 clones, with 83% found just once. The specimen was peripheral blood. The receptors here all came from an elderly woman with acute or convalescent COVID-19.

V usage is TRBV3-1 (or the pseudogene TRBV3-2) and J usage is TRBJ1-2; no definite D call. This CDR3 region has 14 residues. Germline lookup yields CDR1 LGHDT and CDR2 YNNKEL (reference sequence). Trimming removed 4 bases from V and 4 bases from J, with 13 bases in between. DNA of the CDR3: TGTGCCAGCAGCCGCCAAGAGAGTGGCTATGGCTACACCTTC. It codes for CASSRQESGYGYTF.

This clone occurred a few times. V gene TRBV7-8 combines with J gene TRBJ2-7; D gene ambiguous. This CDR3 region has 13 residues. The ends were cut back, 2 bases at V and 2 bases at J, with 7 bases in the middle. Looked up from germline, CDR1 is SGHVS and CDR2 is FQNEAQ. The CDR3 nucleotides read TGTGCCAGCAGCTTATCTTCCGCCTACGAGCAGTACTTC. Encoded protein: CASSLSSAYEQYF.

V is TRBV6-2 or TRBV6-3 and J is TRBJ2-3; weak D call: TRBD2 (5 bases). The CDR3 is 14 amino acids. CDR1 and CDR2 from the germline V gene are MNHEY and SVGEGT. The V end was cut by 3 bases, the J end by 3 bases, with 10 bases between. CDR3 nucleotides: TGTGCCAGCAGTTATGGGAGCGAGACAGATACGCAGTATTTT. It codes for CASSYGSETDTQYF.

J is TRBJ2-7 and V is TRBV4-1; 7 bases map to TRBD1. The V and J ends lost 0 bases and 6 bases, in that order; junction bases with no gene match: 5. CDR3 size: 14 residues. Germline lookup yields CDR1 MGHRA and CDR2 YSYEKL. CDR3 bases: TGCGCCAGCAGCCAAGAAGACAGGGTTAGCGAGCAGTACTTC. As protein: CASSQEDRVSEQYF.

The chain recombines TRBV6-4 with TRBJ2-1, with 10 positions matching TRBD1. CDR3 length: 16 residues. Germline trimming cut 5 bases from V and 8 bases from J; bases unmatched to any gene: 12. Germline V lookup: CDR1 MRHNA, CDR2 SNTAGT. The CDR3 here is CASSRDPGQGFHEQFF. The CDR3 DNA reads TGTGCCAGCAGTAGAGACCCGGGACAGGGGTTCCATGAGCAGTTCTTC.

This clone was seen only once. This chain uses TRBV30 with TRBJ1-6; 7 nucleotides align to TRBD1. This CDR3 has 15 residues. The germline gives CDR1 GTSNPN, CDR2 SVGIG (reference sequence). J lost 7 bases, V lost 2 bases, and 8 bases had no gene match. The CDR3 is CAWSKQGPTNSPLHF. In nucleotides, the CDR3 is TGTGCCTGGAGTAAACAGGGGCCCACGAATTCACCCCTCCACTTT. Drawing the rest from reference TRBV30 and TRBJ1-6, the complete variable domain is SQTIHQWPATLVQPVGSPLSLECTVEGTSNPNLYWYRQAAGRGLQLLFYSVGIGQISSEVPQNLSASRPQDRQFILSSKKLLLSDSGFYLCAWSKQGPTNSPLHFGNGTRLTVT.

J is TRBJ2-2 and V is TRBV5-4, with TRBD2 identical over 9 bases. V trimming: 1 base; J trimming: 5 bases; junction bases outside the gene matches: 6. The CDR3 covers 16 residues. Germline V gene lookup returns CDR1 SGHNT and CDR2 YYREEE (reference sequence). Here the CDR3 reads CASSLLAGSVTGELFF. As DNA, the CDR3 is TGTGCCAGCAGCTTGCTAGCGGGGAGTGTAACCGGGGAGCTGTTTTTT.